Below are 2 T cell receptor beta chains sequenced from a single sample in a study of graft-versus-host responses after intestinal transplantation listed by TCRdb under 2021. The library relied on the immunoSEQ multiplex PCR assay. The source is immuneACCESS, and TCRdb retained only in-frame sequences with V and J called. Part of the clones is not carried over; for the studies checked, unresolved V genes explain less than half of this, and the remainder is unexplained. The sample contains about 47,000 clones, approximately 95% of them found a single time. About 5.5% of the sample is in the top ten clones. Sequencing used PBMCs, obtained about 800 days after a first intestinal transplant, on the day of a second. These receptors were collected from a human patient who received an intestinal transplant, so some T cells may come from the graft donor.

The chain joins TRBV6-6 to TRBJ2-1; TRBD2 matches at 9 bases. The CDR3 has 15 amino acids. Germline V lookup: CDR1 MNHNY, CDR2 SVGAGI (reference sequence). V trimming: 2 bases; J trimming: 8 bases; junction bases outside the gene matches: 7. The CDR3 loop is CASSYVAGEAYEQFF. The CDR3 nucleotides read TGTGCCAGCAGTTACGTAGCGGGAGAAGCGTATGAGCAGTTCTTC.

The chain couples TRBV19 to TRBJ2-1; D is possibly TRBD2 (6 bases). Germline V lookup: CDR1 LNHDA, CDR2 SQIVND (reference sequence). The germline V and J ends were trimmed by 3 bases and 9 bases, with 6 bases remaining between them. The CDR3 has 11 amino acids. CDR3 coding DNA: TGTGCCAGTAGTATGCGGGGTGAGCAGTTCTTC. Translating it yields CASSMRGEQFF.